The subject of this entry is one T cell receptor beta chain. Antigen unknown. The data originate from a study of cytomegalovirus exposure and HLA in healthy donors. Notes on the study in general: TCR beta sequences reportedly predicted most subjects' HLA-A and HLA-B alleles accurately.

The trim removed 4 bases at V and 10 bases at J, leaving 10 bases unmatched. Germline lookup yields CDR1 LGHNA and CDR2 YSLEER. The CDR3 is made up of 14 amino acids. Vbeta (60) and Jbeta (13) primers were used in the PCR. TCRdb's copy holds only in-frame clones and misses some; the assay was immunoSEQ multiplex PCR. Here the sample table reports approximately 110,000 clones. The sequencing input was PBMCs. V gene TRBV4-3 combines with J gene TRBJ2-3, with TRBD1 matching 8 bases. The receptor was isolated from a man between 50 and 59 years old in good health and CMV-seronegative. CDR3 sequence (DNA): TGCGCCAGCAGCCTAGGACAGGGCCGTGATTCGCAGTATTTT. The encoded protein is CASSLGQGRDSQYF.